This T cell receptor beta chain was captured by sequencing in a study of T cell responses to AZD1222 COVID-19 vaccine. On the study more broadly: Pooled together were second doses at about 4 or about 12 weeks. General study findings and limits: The study reported that nearly half of spike-specific TCRs target unmutated variant regions. Mostly white British, mostly female donors; authors suggested clonal diversity may be underestimated. Only after the peak T cell response were repertoires sampled.

Sequencing used immunoSEQ multiplex PCR; TCRdb keeps in-frame clones, though not all of them. The table includes roughly 150,000 clones, about 88% detected once. As for this clone: Its antigen is undetermined.

V shed 5 bases and J shed 5 bases, with 10 bases lying between them. This CDR3 spans 13 amino acids. Germline V gene data show CDR1 as SGHRS and CDR2 as YFSETQ. The V gene is TRBV5-1, the J gene TRBJ1-4; tentatively, D is TRBD1 (5 bases). The sequence derives from an adult in good health. The specimen comprised peripheral blood, sampled on day 0 of AZD1222 vaccination. The CDR3 spells CASSPGPNEKLFF. DNA for the CDR3: TGCGCCAGCAGTCCAGGGCCCAATGAAAAACTGTTTTTT. Supplemented by reference TRBV5-1 and TRBJ1-4, the full variable domain reads KAGVTQTPRYLIKTRGQQVTLSCSPISGHRSVSWYQQTPGQGLQFLFEYFSETQRNKGNFPGRFSGRQFSNSRSEMNVSTLELGDSALYLCASSPGPNEKLFFGSGTQLSVL.